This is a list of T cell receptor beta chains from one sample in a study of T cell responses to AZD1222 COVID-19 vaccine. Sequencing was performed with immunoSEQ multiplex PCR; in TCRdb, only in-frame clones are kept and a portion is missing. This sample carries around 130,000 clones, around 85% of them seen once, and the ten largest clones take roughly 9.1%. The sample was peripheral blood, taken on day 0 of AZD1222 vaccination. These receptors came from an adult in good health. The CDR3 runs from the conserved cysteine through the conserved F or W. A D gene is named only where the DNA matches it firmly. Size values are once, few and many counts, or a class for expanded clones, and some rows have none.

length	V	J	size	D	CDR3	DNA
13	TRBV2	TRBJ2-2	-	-	CASSERGAGELFF	TGTGCCAGCAGTGAGAGGGGTGCCGGGGAGCTGTTTTTT
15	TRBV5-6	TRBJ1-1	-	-	CASSLDGGSATEAFF	TGTGCCAGCAGCTTGGACGGGGGGTCGGCCACTGAAGCTTTCTTT
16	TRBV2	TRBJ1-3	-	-	CASSVTGGGSGNTIYF	TGTGCCAGCAGTGTTACAGGCGGGGGCTCTGGAAACACCATATATTTT
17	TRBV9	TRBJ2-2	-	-	CASSVGILGPNTGELFF	TGTGCCAGCAGCGTGGGGATTTTGGGTCCGAACACCGGGGAGCTGTTTTTT
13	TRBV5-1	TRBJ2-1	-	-	CASSLAGGNEQFF	TGCGCCAGCAGCTTGGCCGGAGGCAATGAGCAGTTCTTC
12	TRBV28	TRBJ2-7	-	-	CASRKRLDEQYF	TGTGCCAGCAGGAAAAGACTAGACGAGCAGTACTTC
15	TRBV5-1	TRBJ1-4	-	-	CASSVSSPGDEKLFF	TGCGCCAGCAGCGTGTCTTCCCCCGGCGATGAAAAACTGTTTTTT
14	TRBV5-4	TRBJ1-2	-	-	CASTKAGQPAGYTF	TGTGCCAGCACCAAGGCGGGGCAGCCCGCTGGCTACACCTTC
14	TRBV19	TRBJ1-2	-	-	CASNYPRGEDGYTF	TGTGCCAGTAATTATCCTAGAGGGGAAGATGGCTACACCTTC
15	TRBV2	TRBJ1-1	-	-	CASRHREGVNTEAFF	TGTGCCAGCAGGCACCGGGAGGGGGTGAACACTGAAGCTTTCTTT
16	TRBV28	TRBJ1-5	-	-	CASSPPGARSNQPQHF	TGTGCCAGCAGCCCGCCTGGGGCGCGGAGCAATCAGCCCCAGCATTTT
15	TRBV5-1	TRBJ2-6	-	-	CASSLMSSGANVLTF	TGCGCCAGCAGCTTGATGAGCTCTGGGGCCAACGTCCTGACTTTC
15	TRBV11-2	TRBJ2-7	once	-	CASSPRDHIGSEQYF	TGTGCCAGCAGCCCACGGGATCATATTGGCTCCGAGCAGTACTTC
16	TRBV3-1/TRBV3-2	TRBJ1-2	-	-	CASSHQQGISNYGYTF	TGTGCCAGCAGCCATCAGCAGGGAATTTCCAACTATGGCTACACCTTC
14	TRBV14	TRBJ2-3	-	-	CASSQDHTGYTQYF	TGTGCCAGCAGCCAAGATCATACGGGATATACGCAGTATTTT
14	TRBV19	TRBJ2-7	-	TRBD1	CASNPGTEVHEQYF	TGTGCCAGTAACCCCGGGACAGAAGTCCACGAGCAGTACTTC
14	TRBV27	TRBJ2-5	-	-	CASSLSRGPETQYF	TGTGCCAGCAGTTTATCGAGGGGCCCAGAGACCCAGTACTTC
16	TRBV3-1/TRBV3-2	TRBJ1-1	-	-	CASSHLKGRMNTEAFF	TGTGCCAGCAGCCACTTGAAGGGGCGGATGAACACTGAAGCTTTCTTT
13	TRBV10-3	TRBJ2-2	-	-	CAANQINTGELFF	TGTGCCGCCAATCAGATTAACACCGGGGAGCTGTTTTTT
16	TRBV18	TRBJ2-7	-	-	CASSPGLPTTPYEQYF	TGTGCCAGCTCACCGGGTCTGCCCACGACCCCCTACGAGCAGTACTTC
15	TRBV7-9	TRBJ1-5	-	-	CASSPPGPPNQPQHF	TGTGCCAGCAGCCCCCCGGGCCCTCCCAATCAGCCCCAGCATTTT
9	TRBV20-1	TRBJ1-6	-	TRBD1	CSAGTGETF	TGCAGTGCAGGGACAGGGGAGACCTTT
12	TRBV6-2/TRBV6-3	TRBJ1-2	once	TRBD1	CASSSDRGGYTF	TGTGCCAGCAGTTCTGACAGGGGTGGCTACACCTTC
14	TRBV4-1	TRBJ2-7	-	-	CASSSRALLYEQYF	TGCGCCAGCAGCAGCCGGGCCCTCCTCTACGAGCAGTACTTC
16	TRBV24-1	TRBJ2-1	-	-	CATSDKGRTRHNEQFF	TGTGCCACCAGTGATAAGGGACGGACTCGGCACAATGAGCAGTTCTTC
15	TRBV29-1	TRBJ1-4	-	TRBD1	CSVHTHRGTNEKLFF	TGCAGCGTTCACACACACAGGGGGACTAATGAAAAACTGTTTTTT
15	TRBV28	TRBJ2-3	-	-	CASTSPGTSTDTQYF	TGTGCCAGCACCTCTCCGGGCACTAGCACAGATACGCAGTATTTT
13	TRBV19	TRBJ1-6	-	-	CASSTGIGSPLHF	TGTGCCAGTAGTACTGGGATAGGCTCACCCCTCCACTTT
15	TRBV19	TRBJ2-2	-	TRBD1	CASADREYYTGELFF	TGTGCCTCAGCGGACAGGGAGTATTACACCGGGGAGCTGTTTTTT
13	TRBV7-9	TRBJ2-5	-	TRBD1	CASSLDRGETQYF	TGTGCCAGCAGCCTGGACAGGGGAGAGACCCAGTACTTC
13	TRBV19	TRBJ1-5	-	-	CASSDRMIQPQHF	TGTGCCAGTAGTGACAGGATGATTCAGCCCCAGCATTTT
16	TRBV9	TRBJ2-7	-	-	CASSVVGSQISYEQYF	TGTGCCAGCAGCGTAGTGGGTAGCCAAATCTCCTACGAGCAGTACTTC
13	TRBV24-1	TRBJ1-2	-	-	CATSVGGNYGYTF	TGTGCCACCAGTGTCGGGGGGAATTATGGCTACACCTTC
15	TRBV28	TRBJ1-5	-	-	CASSPQALGNQPQHF	TGTGCCAGCAGTCCACAAGCCTTGGGCAATCAGCCCCAGCATTTT
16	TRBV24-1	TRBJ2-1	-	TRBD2	CATSDKLAAAYNEQFF	TGTGCCACCAGTGACAAACTAGCGGCAGCCTACAATGAGCAGTTCTTC
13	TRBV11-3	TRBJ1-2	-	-	CASSNLEIYGYTF	TGTGCCAGCAGCAACCTCGAAATCTATGGCTACACCTTC
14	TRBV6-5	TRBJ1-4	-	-	CASSREPANEKLFF	TGTGCCAGCAGCAGGGAACCGGCTAATGAAAAACTGTTTTTT
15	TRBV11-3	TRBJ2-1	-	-	CASSLDPLTYNEQFF	TGTGCCAGCAGCTTAGATCCCCTCACGTACAATGAGCAGTTCTTC
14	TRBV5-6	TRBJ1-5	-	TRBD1	CASRRTGGNQPQHF	TGTGCCAGCAGACGGACAGGGGGTAATCAGCCCCAGCATTTT
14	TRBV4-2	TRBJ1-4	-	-	CASSQGRENEKLFF	TGTGCCAGCAGCCAAGGAAGGGAGAATGAAAAACTGTTTTTT
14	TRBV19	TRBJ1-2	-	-	CAARRPGGDYGYTF	TGTGCCGCGAGACGGCCCGGGGGGGACTATGGCTACACCTTC
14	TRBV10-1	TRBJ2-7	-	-	CASRNRPNHYEQYF	TGCGCCAGCAGAAACAGGCCTAACCACTACGAGCAGTACTTC
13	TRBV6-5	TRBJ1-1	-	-	CASSYLMDTEAFF	TGTGCCAGCAGTTACCTTATGGACACTGAAGCTTTCTTT